This TCR beta chain was documented in a study of vaccination effects on CD4 cells after COVID-19. Study conclusions and caveats: Healthy vaccinees showed cross-reactivity with common cold coronaviruses in only 1 of 255 vaccine-induced clones.

This CDR3 region has 13 residues. Germline V lookup: CDR1 SGHTS, CDR2 YDEGEE. V gave up 4 bases and J gave up 4 bases, with 11 bases separating them. As regards this clone: The antigen remains undetermined.

Only in-frame clones appear in the TCRdb table, and some are missing; sequencing was by immunoSEQ multiplex PCR. The repertoire holds tens of thousands of clones, with roughly 79% as singletons. Antigen-specific CD4+ T cells were first expanded with viral peptide pools by the ViraFEST assay and only then sequenced. CD4+ T cells were isolated after about eleven days of culture. The starting material was CD4+ T cells from PBMCs cultured with HCoV-229E spike peptides, obtained before COVID-19 vaccination. This TCR came from a human donor who received a COVID-19 vaccine. The chain combines TRBV5-8 with TRBJ1-2; the D is unclear. The CDR3 nucleotides read TGTGCCAGCAGCCAAACGGCCCTCTATGGCTACACCTTC. Translating it yields CASSQTALYGYTF.